This T cell receptor (beta chain) was observed in a study of beta chain features in type 1 diabetes. CDR3 size: 14 residues. Trimming removed 8 bases from V and 3 bases from J; junction bases left unmatched: 10. Germline V CDR1 and CDR2: MDHEN, SYDVKM. All of the isolated RNA was reverse transcribed, so expressed TCRB transcripts were sequenced. TCRdb's table, derived via immunoSEQ multiplex PCR, lists solely in-frame clones and lacks some. The sample has about 400,000 clones; roughly an eighth are singletons. This clone has only a few counts. Sequencing input: naive CD4+ T cells from blood. The receptor was isolated from a man in his late teens or twenties in good health. The chain joins TRBV28 to TRBJ2-7, with 7 bases fitting TRBD1. The CDR3 loop is CASGTPGQLYEQYF. The CDR3 region has the DNA TGTGCCAGCGGTACTCCGGGACAGCTCTACGAGCAGTACTTC.